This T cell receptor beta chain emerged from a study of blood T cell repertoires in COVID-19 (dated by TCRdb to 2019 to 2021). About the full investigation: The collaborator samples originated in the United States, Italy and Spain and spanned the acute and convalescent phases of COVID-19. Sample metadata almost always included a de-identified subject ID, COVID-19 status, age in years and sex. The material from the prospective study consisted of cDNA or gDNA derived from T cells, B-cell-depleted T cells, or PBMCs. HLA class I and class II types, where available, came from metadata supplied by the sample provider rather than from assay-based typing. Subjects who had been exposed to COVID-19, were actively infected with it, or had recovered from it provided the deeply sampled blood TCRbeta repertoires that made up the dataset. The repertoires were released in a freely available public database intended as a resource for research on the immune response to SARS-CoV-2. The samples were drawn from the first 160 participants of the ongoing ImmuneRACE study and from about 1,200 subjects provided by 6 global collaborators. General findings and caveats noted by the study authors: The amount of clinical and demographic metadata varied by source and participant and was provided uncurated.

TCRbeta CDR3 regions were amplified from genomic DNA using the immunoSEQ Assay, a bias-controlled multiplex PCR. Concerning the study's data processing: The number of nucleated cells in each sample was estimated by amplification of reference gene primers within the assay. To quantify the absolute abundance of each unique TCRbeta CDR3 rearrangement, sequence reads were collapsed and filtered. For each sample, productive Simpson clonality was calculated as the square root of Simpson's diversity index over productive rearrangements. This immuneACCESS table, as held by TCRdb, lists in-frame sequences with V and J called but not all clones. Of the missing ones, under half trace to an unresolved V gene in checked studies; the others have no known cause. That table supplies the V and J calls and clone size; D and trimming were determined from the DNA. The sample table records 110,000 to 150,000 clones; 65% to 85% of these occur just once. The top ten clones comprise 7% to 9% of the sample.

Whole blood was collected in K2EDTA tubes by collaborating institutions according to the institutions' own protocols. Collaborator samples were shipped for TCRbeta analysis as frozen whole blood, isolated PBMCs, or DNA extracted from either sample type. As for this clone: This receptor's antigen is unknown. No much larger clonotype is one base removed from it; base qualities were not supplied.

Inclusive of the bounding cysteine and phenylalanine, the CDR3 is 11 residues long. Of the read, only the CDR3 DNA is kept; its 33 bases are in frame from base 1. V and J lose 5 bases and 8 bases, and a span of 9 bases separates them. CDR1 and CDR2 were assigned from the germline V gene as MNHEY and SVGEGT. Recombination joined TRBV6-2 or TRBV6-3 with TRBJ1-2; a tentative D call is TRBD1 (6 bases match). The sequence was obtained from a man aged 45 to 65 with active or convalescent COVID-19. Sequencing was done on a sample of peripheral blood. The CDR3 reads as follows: CASSTGSGYTF. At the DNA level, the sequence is TGTGCCAGCAGTACAGGGAGCGGCTACACCTTC.